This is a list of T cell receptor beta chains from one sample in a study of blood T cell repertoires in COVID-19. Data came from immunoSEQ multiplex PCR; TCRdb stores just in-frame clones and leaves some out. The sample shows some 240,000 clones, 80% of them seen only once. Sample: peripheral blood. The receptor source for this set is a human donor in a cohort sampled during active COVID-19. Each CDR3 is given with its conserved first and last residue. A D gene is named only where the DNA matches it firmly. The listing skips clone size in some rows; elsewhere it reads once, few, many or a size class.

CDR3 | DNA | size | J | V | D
CASSRRDRPNTEAFF | TGTGCCAGTAGTAGGCGGGACAGGCCGAACACTGAAGCTTTCTTT | - | TRBJ1-1 | TRBV19 | TRBD1
CASSPAVGGYTF | TGTGCCAGCAGCCCGGCCGTGGGCGGCTACACCTTC | - | TRBJ1-2 | TRBV11-2 | -
CASRQGNYGYTF | TGTGCCAGCAGACAGGGGAACTATGGCTACACCTTC | - | TRBJ1-2 | TRBV6-5 | TRBD1
CATSSLTGQGETQYF | TGTGCCACCAGCAGCCTTACTGGACAGGGGGAGACCCAGTACTTC | - | TRBJ2-5 | TRBV15 | TRBD1
CASIQGARDYGYTF | TGTGCCAGTATACAGGGGGCGCGGGACTATGGCTACACCTTC | - | TRBJ1-2 | TRBV2 | TRBD1
CASSLDSKETQYF | TGTGCCAGCAGTTTGGACAGCAAAGAGACCCAGTACTTC | - | TRBJ2-5 | TRBV7-3 | -
CASGWQGANYGYTF | TGTGCCAGCGGGTGGCAGGGGGCCAACTATGGCTACACCTTC | - | TRBJ1-2 | TRBV27 | TRBD1
CASSPSHGAGGSHEQYF | TGTGCCAGTAGTCCCAGCCACGGGGCGGGAGGTAGCCACGAGCAGTACTTC | - | TRBJ2-7 | TRBV19 | TRBD2
CASKGGGTGGLRGYGYTF | TGTGCCAGCAAAGGAGGCGGGACAGGGGGCCTCCGAGGGTATGGCTACACCTTC | - | TRBJ1-2 | TRBV2 | TRBD1
CASSISGRETQYF | TGTGCCAGTAGTATTTCAGGGCGAGAGACCCAGTACTTC | - | TRBJ2-5 | TRBV19 | -
CASSFGGGYTF | TGTGCCAGCAGTTTCGGGGGTGGCTACACCTTC | - | TRBJ1-2 | TRBV12-3/TRBV12-4 | -
CATSSSQDNYGYTF | TGTGCCACCAGCTCTTCACAGGATAACTATGGCTACACCTTC | once | TRBJ1-2 | TRBV15 | -
CASSPARGYGYTF | TGTGCCAGCAGTCCAGCAAGGGGCTATGGCTACACCTTC | - | TRBJ1-2 | TRBV28 | -
CATSRPDTPVIYTF | TGTGCCACCAGCCGCCCGGACACCCCTGTTATCTACACCTTC | - | TRBJ1-2 | TRBV15 | -
CASSQGKEGYYGYTF | TGTGCCAGCAGCCAAGGCAAAGAGGGCTACTATGGCTACACCTTC | - | TRBJ1-2 | TRBV4-2 | -
CASSLLQGKSEAFF | TGTGCCAGCAGCCTATTACAGGGGAAGAGTGAAGCTTTCTTT | once | TRBJ1-1 | TRBV14 | TRBD1
CASSLVAGEDYEQYF | TGTGCCAGCAGCCTCGTTGCGGGGGAGGACTACGAGCAGTACTTC | once | TRBJ2-7 | TRBV3-1/TRBV3-2 | TRBD2
CAWSGGGPPNEQFF | TGTGCCTGGAGCGGCGGGGGCCCCCCCAATGAGCAGTTCTTC | - | TRBJ2-1 | TRBV30 | -
CASSPGQGGTDTQYF | TGTGCCAGCTCACCAGGCCAGGGGGGCACAGATACGCAGTATTTT | - | TRBJ2-3 | TRBV18 | TRBD1
CASSFGDSVEKLFF | TGCGCCAGCAGCTTCGGGGACAGTGTCGAAAAACTGTTTTTT | - | TRBJ1-4 | TRBV5-1 | TRBD1
CASRTGLSNEQFF | TGTGCCAGCAGAACGGGACTTTCAAATGAGCAGTTCTTC | - | TRBJ2-1 | TRBV28 | -
CASRGLEGPYNEQFF | TGTGCCAGTCGGGGATTAGAGGGCCCCTACAATGAGCAGTTCTTC | - | TRBJ2-1 | TRBV3-1/TRBV3-2 | -
CASSFPEETQYF | TGTGCCAGCAGTTTTCCTGAAGAGACCCAGTACTTC | - | TRBJ2-5 | TRBV28 | -
CASVDRANYGYTF | TGTGCCAGTGTGGACAGGGCTAACTATGGCTACACCTTC | - | TRBJ1-2 | TRBV6-5 | TRBD1
CSASPLGTSTDTQYF | TGCAGTGCTAGTCCCCTTGGGACTAGCACAGATACGCAGTATTTT | - | TRBJ2-3 | TRBV20-1 | -
CASRRGQNSPLHF | TGTGCCAGCAGGCGAGGACAGAATTCACCCCTCCACTTT | - | TRBJ1-6 | TRBV7-9 | -
CASSLNPDRGQDGYTF | TGTGCCAGCAGTCTGAACCCCGACAGGGGGCAGGATGGCTACACCTTC | - | TRBJ1-2 | TRBV28 | TRBD1
CASSSTGGRTEAFF | TGTGCCAGCAGCTCCACCGGGGGTCGGACTGAAGCTTTCTTT | - | TRBJ1-1 | TRBV7-3 | -
CASSPLGGGGPGELFF | TGTGCCAGCAGCCCCCTTGGCGGGGGGGGTCCCGGGGAGCTGTTTTTT | - | TRBJ2-2 | TRBV7-9 | TRBD2
CASSLLAGTTDTQYF | TGTGCCAGCAGCTTGCTAGCGGGGACCACAGATACGCAGTATTTT | - | TRBJ2-3 | TRBV7-9 | TRBD2
CAWSRQGGGYTF | TGTGCCTGGAGTCGACAGGGGGGTGGCTACACCTTC | - | TRBJ1-2 | TRBV30 | TRBD1
CASSLEERLAGVLNEQFF | TGCGCCAGCAGCTTGGAGGAGCGACTAGCGGGAGTCCTCAATGAGCAGTTCTTC | - | TRBJ2-1 | TRBV5-1 | TRBD2
CASIQDATGETQYF | TGTGCCAGCATTCAAGACGCTACCGGGGAGACCCAGTACTTC | - | TRBJ2-5 | TRBV6-5 | -
CASSWASGGRNEQFF | TGTGCCAGCAGTTGGGCTAGCGGGGGCCGGAATGAGCAGTTCTTC | - | TRBJ2-1 | TRBV6-5 | TRBD2
CATSDEGSPGTDTQYF | TGTGCCACCAGTGATGAGGGCAGCCCAGGCACAGATACGCAGTATTTT | - | TRBJ2-3 | TRBV24-1 | -
CASSANPGGLADPGTQYF | TGTGCCAGCAGTGCAAATCCCGGGGGACTAGCGGATCCGGGTACGCAGTATTTT | - | TRBJ2-3 | TRBV6-1 | TRBD2
CASSLPTGRSEPQHF | TGTGCCAGTAGTCTCCCGACAGGGAGAAGTGAGCCCCAGCATTTT | - | TRBJ1-5 | TRBV19 | TRBD1